This paragraph reports one T cell receptor beta chain. The antigen is undetermined. PCR or immunohistochemistry showed mismatch repair deficiency in every enrolled patient. The source of the sample is a study of PD-1 blockade in mismatch repair-deficient tumors. Study-wide context: Patients had about 13 mismatch repair-deficient cancer types and were previously treated and progressing.

The germline CDR1 and CDR2 sequences are SNHLY and FYNNEI. Trimming removed 2 bases at V and 1 base at J, with 3 bases between. This CDR3 contains 12 residues. Study-wide findings and caveats: Rapid post-treatment expansion, then contraction, generally preceding radiologic response, marked tumor-resident clones.

Profiled with immunoSEQ multiplex PCR; TCRdb holds only in-frame clones, not every one. This table has more than 40,000 clones, roughly 75% appearing once. The chain recombines TRBV2 with TRBJ2-7; D gene ambiguous. The clonotype comes from an adult with mismatch repair-deficient cancer. The input for sequencing was peripheral blood, taken 4 weeks after starting pembrolizumab. CDR3 sequence reads: CASSEMSYEQYF. The CDR3 nucleotides read TGTGCCAGCAGTGAAATGTCCTACGAGCAGTACTTC.